The sequence of this T cell receptor (beta chain) was determined in a study of lymphopenia after photon versus proton radiotherapy. As for this clone: Its antigen is not known.

TCRdb's copy holds only in-frame clones and misses some; the assay was immunoSEQ multiplex PCR. The sample holds approximately 53,000 clones, more than 90% seen once. Overall study findings and caveats: After the lymphocyte nadir, photon-treated repertoires showed oligoclonal expansion, especially of CD8+ Temra cells. Relative stability marked proton patients; photon patients lost diversity and naive cells. Larger post-nadir TCR diversity loss correlated inversely with survival in deceased patients.

CDR1 and CDR2 (germline): LNHDA, SQIVND (reference sequence). Between the trimmed V and J ends, which lost 2 bases and 6 bases, there was a span of 4 bases. CDR3 length: 11 residues. V usage is TRBV19 and J usage is TRBJ1-2; D remains ambiguous. This TCR came from a woman between 35 and 50 years old with cholangiocarcinoma. Sequences were derived from peripheral blood, sampled from a patient treated with photon-based radiotherapy. The CDR3 protein is CASSIKDGYTF. The CDR3 nucleotides are TGTGCCAGTAGTATAAAGGATGGCTACACCTTC.